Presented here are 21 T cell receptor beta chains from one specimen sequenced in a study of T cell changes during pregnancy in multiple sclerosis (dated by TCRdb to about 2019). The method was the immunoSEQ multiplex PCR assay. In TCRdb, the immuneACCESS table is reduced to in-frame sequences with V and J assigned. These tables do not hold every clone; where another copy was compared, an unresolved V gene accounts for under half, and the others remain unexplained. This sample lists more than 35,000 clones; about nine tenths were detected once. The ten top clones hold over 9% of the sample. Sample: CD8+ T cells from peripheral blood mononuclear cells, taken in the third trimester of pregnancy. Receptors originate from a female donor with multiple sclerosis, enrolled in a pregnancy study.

The CDR3 protein is CATYAGGLARYEQYF. The DNA of the CDR3 is TGTGCCACCTACGCCGGGGGACTAGCGCGCTACGAGCAGTACTTC. This chain joins TRBV6-1 and TRBJ2-7, with 10 positions matching TRBD2. Germline CDR1 reads MNHNS; CDR2 reads SASEGT. With 10 bases clipped from V and 3 bases from J, the junction kept 12 bases outside the gene matches. The CDR3 has 15 residues.

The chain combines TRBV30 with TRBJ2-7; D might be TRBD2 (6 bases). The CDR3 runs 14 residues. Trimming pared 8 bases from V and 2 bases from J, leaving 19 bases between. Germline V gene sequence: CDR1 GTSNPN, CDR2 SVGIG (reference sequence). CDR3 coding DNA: TGTGCCGCCTACGGAGGGATCGCTACCTACGAGCAGTACTTC. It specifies CAAYGGIATYEQYF.

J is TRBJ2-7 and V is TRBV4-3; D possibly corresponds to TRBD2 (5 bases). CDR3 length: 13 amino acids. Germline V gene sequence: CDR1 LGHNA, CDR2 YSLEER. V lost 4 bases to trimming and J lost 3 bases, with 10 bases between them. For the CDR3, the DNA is TGCGCCAGCAGCCCGGGGTCACTCTACGAGCAGTACTTC. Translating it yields CASSPGSLYEQYF.

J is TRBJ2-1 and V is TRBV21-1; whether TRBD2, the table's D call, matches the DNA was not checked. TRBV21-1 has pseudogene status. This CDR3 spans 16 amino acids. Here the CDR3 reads CASSKGQREADNEQFF. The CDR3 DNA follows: TGTGCCAGCAGCAAAGGACAGCGGGAGGCCGACAATGAGCAGTTCTTC.

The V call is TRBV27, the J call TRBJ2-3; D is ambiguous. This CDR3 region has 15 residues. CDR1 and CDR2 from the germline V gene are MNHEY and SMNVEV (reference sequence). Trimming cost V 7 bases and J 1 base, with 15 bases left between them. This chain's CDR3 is CASIPRVGRTDTQYF. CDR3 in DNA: TGTGCCAGCATTCCAAGAGTGGGCCGCACAGATACGCAGTATTTT.

CDR3 region: CARRLGGEGTYEQYF. The CDR3, as DNA: TGTGCCAGAAGACTAGGGGGGGAAGGAACGTACGAGCAGTACTTC. The V and J genes are TRBV27 and TRBJ2-7; TRBD2 is a possible D gene (7 bases). Germline V gene sequence: CDR1 MNHEY, CDR2 SMNVEV (reference sequence). Trimming took 9 bases from V and 4 from J, leaving 22 bases between them. The CDR3 has 15 residues.

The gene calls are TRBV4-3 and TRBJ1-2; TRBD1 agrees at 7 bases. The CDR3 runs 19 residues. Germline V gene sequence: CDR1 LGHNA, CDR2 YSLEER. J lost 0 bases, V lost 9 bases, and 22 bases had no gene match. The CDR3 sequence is CASAVSTGKILGSNYGYTF. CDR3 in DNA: TGCGCCAGTGCGGTCTCGACAGGGAAGATACTAGGCTCTAACTATGGCTACACCTTC.

The CDR3 DNA is TGTGCCAGCCGATTGTGGGGGGGGCCCACCGGGGAGCTGTTTTTT. Encoded protein: CASRLWGGPTGELFF. The gene calls are TRBV27 and TRBJ2-2, with D possibly being TRBD2 (7 bases). Per the germline V gene, CDR1 is MNHEY and CDR2 is SMNVEV (reference sequence). The V gene lost 8 bases and the J gene lost 4 bases, with 17 bases spanning the gap. CDR3 size: 15 residues.

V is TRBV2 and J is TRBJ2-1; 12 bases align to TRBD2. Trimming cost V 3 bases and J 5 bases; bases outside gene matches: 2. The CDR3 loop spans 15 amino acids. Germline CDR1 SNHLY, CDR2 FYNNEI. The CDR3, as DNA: TGTGCCAGCAGTGATCTAGCGGGGGGGGACAATGAGCAGTTCTTC. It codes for CASSDLAGGDNEQFF.

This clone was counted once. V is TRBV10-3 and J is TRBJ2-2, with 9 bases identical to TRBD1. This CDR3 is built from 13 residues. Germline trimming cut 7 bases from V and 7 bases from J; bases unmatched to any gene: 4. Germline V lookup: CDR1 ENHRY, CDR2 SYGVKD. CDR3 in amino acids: CAITGQGNGELFF. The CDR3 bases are TGTGCCATCACCGGACAGGGGAACGGGGAGCTGTTTTTT.

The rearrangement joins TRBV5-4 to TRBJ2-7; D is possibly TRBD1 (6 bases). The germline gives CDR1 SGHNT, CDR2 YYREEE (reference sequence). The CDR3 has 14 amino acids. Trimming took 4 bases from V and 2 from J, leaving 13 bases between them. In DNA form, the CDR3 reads TGTGCCAGCAGCCCCCCGGACAGTACCTACGAGCAGTACTTC. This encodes CASSPPDSTYEQYF. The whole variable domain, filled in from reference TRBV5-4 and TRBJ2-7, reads ETGVTQSPTHLIKTRGQQVTLRCSSQSGHNTVSWYQQALGQGPQFIFQYYREEENGRGNFPPRFSGLQFPNYSSELNVNALELDDSALYLCASSPPDSTYEQYFGPGTRLTVT.

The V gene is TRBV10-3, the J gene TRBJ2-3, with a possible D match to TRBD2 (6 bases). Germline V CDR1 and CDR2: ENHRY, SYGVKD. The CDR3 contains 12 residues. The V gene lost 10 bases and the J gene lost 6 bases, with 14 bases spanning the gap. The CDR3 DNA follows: TGTGCCACCGACGGAGGGATGGATACGCAGTATTTT. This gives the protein CATDGGMDTQYF.

The CDR3, as DNA: TGTGCCAGCAGTCCCCCGCCGGGAGGGTACGGGGAGCTGTTTTTT. This encodes CASSPPPGGYGELFF. This chain connects TRBV6-5 to TRBJ2-2, with TRBD2 matching over 8 bases. Trimming took 5 bases from V and 7 from J; bases not matched to a gene: 9. The CDR3 is 15 amino acids. From germline, CDR1 is MNHEY and CDR2 SVGAGI.

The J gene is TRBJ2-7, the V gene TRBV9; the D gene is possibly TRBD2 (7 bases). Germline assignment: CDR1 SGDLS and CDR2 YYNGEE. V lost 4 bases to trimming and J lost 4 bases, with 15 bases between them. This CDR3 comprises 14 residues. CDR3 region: CASSPTGGPYEQYF. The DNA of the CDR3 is TGTGCCAGCAGCCCGACCGGGGGGCCGTACGAGCAGTACTTC. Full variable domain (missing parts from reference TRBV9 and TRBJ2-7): DSGVTQTPKHLITATGQRVTLRCSPRSGDLSVYWYQQSLDQGLQFLIQYYNGEERAKGNILERFSAQQFPDLHSELNLSSLELGDSALYFCASSPTGGPYEQYFGPGTRLTVT.

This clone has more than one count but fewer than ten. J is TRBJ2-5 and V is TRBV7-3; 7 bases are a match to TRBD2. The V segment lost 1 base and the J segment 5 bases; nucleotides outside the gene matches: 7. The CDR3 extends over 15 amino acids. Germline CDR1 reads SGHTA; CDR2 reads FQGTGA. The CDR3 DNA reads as TGTGCCAGCAGCTTAATGTCGGGGAGGGTGGAGACCCAGTACTTC. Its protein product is CASSLMSGRVETQYF.

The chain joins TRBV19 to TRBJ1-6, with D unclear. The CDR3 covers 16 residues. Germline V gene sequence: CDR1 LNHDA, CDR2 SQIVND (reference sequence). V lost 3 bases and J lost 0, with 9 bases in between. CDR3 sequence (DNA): TGTGCCAGTAGTATGGCCATAAGCTCCTATAATTCACCCCTCCACTTT. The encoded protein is CASSMAISSYNSPLHF.

The CDR3 sequence: CASTQGTGGSDTQYF. The CDR3 bases are TGTGCCAGCACCCAAGGGACAGGGGGCAGTGATACGCAGTATTTT. V usage is TRBV6-1 and J usage is TRBJ2-3; 12 positions agree with TRBD1. With V trimmed by 7 bases and J by 6 bases, 8 bases remained unmatched. This CDR3 comprises 15 residues. Per the germline V gene, CDR1 is MNHNS and CDR2 is SASEGT.

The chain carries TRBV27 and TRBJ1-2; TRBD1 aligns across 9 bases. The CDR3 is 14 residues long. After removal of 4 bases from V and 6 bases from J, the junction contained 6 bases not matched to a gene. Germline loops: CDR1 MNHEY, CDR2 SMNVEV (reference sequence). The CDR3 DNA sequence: TGTGCCAGCAGTTCCCCGGGACAGGGAGATGGCTACACCTTC. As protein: CASSSPGQGDGYTF.

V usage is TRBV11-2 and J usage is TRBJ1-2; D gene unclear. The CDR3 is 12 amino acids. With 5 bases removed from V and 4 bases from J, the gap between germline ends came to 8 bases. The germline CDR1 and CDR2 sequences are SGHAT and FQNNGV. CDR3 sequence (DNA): TGTGCCAGCAGCCCATACTCCTATGGCTACACCTTC. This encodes CASSPYSYGYTF.

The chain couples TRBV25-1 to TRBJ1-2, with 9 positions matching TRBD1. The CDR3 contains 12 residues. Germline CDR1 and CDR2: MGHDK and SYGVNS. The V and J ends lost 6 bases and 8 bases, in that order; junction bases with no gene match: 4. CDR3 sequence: CASRTGGGGYTF. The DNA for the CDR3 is TGTGCCAGCAGAACAGGGGGCGGGGGCTACACCTTC.

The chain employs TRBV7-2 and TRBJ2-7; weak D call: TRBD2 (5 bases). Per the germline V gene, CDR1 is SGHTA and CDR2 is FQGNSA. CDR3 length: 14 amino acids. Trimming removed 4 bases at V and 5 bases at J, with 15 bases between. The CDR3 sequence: CASSSVSGFDEQYF. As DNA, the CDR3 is TGTGCCAGCAGCTCCGTTTCGGGGTTCGACGAGCAGTACTTC.